This TCR beta chain was observed in a study of T cells in Graves' hyperthyroidism and ophthalmopathy. From RNA transcripts, TCR beta CDR3 regions were amplified. The primer set for the first-round RT-PCR of the TCR CDR3 was HTBI. TCRdb reanalysed the multiplex PCR reads using MiXCR and keeps one entry per CDR3 protein. The sample shows about half a million distinct CDR3 sequences, around a quarter of them seen only once. Overall study results and limits: From stable hyperthyroidism, ophthalmopathy was set apart by a 13 V-J model. Most expanded thyroid clonotypes above 0.001 also appeared in blood.

On this clonotype: The antigen is undetermined.

Diagnoses used clinical symptoms, serum thyroxine and TRAb, thyroid ultrasound and orbital computed tomography. Specimen: blood. This clonotype was sampled from a woman under 40 with Graves' ophthalmopathy.

The CDR3 loop is CASSFSQENTGELFF. The CDR3 bases are TGTGCCAGCAGTTTCAGCCAGGAGAACACCGGGGAGCTGTTTTTT. The chain employs TRBV28 and TRBJ2-2; D gene ambiguous. CDR3 length: 15 amino acids. Germline loops: CDR1 MDHEN, CDR2 SYDVKM. Between the trimmed V and J ends, which lost 3 bases and 1 base, there was a span of 9 bases.